A single sample is the source of the 2 T cell receptor beta chains below, sequenced in a study of T cell responses to AZD1222 COVID-19 vaccine. Generated by immunoSEQ multiplex PCR, the TCRdb table keeps only in-frame clones and is missing some. The sample records over 70,000 clones, roughly 88% being singletons. Source: peripheral blood, taken on day 0 of AZD1222 vaccination. These receptors were obtained from an adult in good health.

This clone was seen only once. CDR3 residues: CASSQEIIAGAQTSGANVLTF. The CDR3 region has the DNA TGTGCCAGCAGCCAAGAGATAATAGCGGGGGCACAAACCTCTGGGGCCAACGTCCTGACTTTC. The V gene is TRBV14, the J gene TRBJ2-6; 9 positions match TRBD2. CDR1 is SGHDN and CDR2 is FVKESK in the germline V gene. The CDR3 loop spans 21 amino acids. After removal of 0 bases from V and 0 bases from J, the junction contained 12 bases not matched to a gene.

V gene TRBV19 combines with J gene TRBJ1-1; 9 bases line up with TRBD1. Germline V gene data show CDR1 as LNHDA and CDR2 as SQIVND (reference sequence). The junction had 16 bases not matched to a gene; V was cut back by 3 bases and J by 2 bases. CDR3 length: 19 amino acids. The CDR3 here is CASSMGTGIGSFENTEAFF. CDR3 coding DNA: TGTGCCAGTAGTATGGGGACAGGGATTGGGAGTTTTGAAAACACTGAAGCTTTCTTT.